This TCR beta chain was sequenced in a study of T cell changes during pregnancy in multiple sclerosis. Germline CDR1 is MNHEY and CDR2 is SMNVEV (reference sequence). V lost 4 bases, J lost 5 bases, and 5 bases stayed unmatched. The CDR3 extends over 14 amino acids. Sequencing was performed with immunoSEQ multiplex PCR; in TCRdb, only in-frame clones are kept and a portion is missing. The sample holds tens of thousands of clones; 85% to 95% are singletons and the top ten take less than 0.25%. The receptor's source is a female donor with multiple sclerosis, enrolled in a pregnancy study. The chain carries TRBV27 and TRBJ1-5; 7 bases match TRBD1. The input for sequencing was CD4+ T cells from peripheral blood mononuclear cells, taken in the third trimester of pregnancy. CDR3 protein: CASSSRDSYQPQHF. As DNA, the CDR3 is TGTGCCAGCAGTTCCCGGGACAGTTATCAGCCCCAGCATTTT.